These 30 T cell receptor beta chains were sequenced from one sample in a study of control samples from healthy donors and cancer patients. Here immunoSEQ multiplex PCR was the method, and the copy in TCRdb shows in-frame clones only, minus some. The data show some 200,000 clones, just under 95% seen once. The sample consisted of blood. These receptors were obtained from a man between 18 and 35 years old in good health.

The chain combines TRBV18 with TRBJ1-3, with TRBD1 matching over 8 bases. CDR1 and CDR2 (germline): KGHSH, LQKENI. Trimming at V came to 5 bases and at J to 2 bases, leaving 5 bases not matched to a gene. The CDR3 runs 15 residues. Here the CDR3 DNA reads TGTGCCAGCTCATTCGGACAGGGACCTGGAAACACCATATATTTT. Protein: CASSFGQGPGNTIYF. Drawing the rest from reference TRBV18 and TRBJ1-3, the complete variable domain is NAGVMQNPRHLVRRRGQEARLRCSPMKGHSHVYWYRQLPEEGLKFMVYLQKENIIDESGMPKERFSAEFPKEGPSILRIQQVVRGDSAAYFCASSFGQGPGNTIYFGEGSWLTVV.

The DNA of the CDR3 is TGTGCCTCTGCCGGGCAGATAAACATGAACACTGAAGCTTTCTTT. Translation: CASAGQINMNTEAFF. The chain employs TRBV6-5 and TRBJ1-1; D is unclear. Germline V gene sequence: CDR1 MNHEY, CDR2 SVGAGI. Trimming stripped 11 bases from V and 0 bases from J, with 19 bases between. The CDR3 length is 15 residues.

This chain links TRBV2 with TRBJ1-1, with a possible D match to TRBD1 (5 bases). Germline V gene lookup returns CDR1 SNHLY and CDR2 FYNNEI. The V and J ends lost 7 bases and 1 base respectively, with 13 bases between them. The CDR3 consists of 14 residues. CDR3 region: CASNIQGENTEAFF. In DNA form, the CDR3 reads TGTGCCAGCAATATTCAGGGAGAGAACACTGAAGCTTTCTTT.

The rearrangement links TRBV29-1 to TRBJ2-5; 7 bases match TRBD2. CDR1 and CDR2 (germline): SQVTM, ANQGSEA. J lost 5 bases, V lost 8 bases, and 8 bases had no gene match. This CDR3 comprises 12 residues. For the CDR3, the DNA is TGCAGCTTTTTTGGGGGAGGGGAGACCCAGTACTTC. Protein: CSFFGGGETQYF.

CDR3 bases: TGTGCCATCAGACCGGGACATAACACCGGGGAGCTGTTTTTT. It specifies CAIRPGHNTGELFF. The chain employs TRBV10-3 and TRBJ2-2, with a weak D call TRBD1 (6 bases). V was pared by 6 bases and J by 2 bases, with 10 bases between. The CDR3 sequence is 14 residues long. Germline V gene lookup returns CDR1 ENHRY and CDR2 SYGVKD.

V gene TRBV2 combines with J gene TRBJ2-7; 8 positions agree with TRBD2. The CDR3 totals 16 residues. Germline V gene lookup returns CDR1 SNHLY and CDR2 FYNNEI. Trimming cost V 6 bases and J 0 bases; bases outside gene matches: 10. The DNA for the CDR3 is TGTGCCAGCAGGGCCTATGGTGGGACTAGCTCCTACGAGCAGTACTTC. Its protein product is CASRAYGGTSSYEQYF.

A remark on this clone: A read error may produce the germline difference seen at one junction end. Other DNA sequences in this specimen translate into the identical CDR3. The V and J genes are TRBV6-1 and TRBJ2-7; D remains unclear. The CDR3 contains 16 residues. Germline V CDR1 and CDR2: MNHNS, SASEGT. The CDR3 DNA reads as TGCGCCAGCAGTGAAGGAGAGAACTACTACCTCTACGAGCAGTACTTC. Translation: CASSEGENYYLYEQYF.

CDR3 bases: TGTGCCAGCAGTTACTCCCCTCCGACAGGAAAAGCAACTAATGAAAAACTGTTTTTT. This codes for CASSYSPPTGKATNEKLFF. The rearrangement uses TRBV6-8 and TRBJ1-4, with a possible D match to TRBD1 (6 bases). The CDR3 has 19 amino acids. Trimming took off 0 bases at V and 0 bases at J, with 17 bases between the two ends. Germline V gives CDR1 MNHGY, CDR2 SAAAGT.

The CDR3: CASSRAGTNQETQYF. As DNA, the CDR3 is TGTGCCAGCTCACGGGCCGGGACAAACCAAGAGACCCAGTACTTC. This chain connects TRBV18 to TRBJ2-5, with TRBD1 as a possible D gene (6 bases). Germline V lookup: CDR1 KGHSH, CDR2 LQKENI. The CDR3 spans 15 residues. Trimming shortened V by 4 bases and J by 0 bases, and 12 bases separated the two germline ends.

This rearrangement joins TRBV2 to TRBJ2-3; 11 bases align to TRBD1. Germline assignment: CDR1 SNHLY and CDR2 FYNNEI. The V gene end was trimmed by 7 bases and the J gene end by 5 bases; junction bases not matched to a gene: 14. The CDR3 loop spans 17 amino acids. In DNA, the CDR3 is TGTGCCAGCAAGACACCGAAGGGACAGGGGGAGGAAGATACGCAGTATTTT. Protein product: CASKTPKGQGEEDTQYF.

This clone appeared a few times. V and J are TRBV6-1 and TRBJ1-5; D not resolved. CDR1 is MNHNS and CDR2 is SASEGT in the germline V gene. This CDR3 region has 12 residues. Between the trimmed V and J ends, which lost 2 bases and 5 bases, there was a span of 4 bases. The CDR3 loop is CASSEMHQPQHF. The DNA for the CDR3 is TGTGCCAGCAGTGAAATGCATCAGCCCCAGCATTTT.

Of note for this clone: In the same sample, other DNA sequences code for this CDR3. CDR3 bases: TGTGCCAGCAGCCGGACTAACACTGAAGCTTTCTTT. Amino acid sequence: CASSRTNTEAFF. The gene calls are TRBV6-5 and TRBJ1-1; D not certain. The V end lost 6 bases, the J end lost 2 bases, and 7 bases lay between the germline ends. Per the germline V gene, CDR1 is MNHEY and CDR2 is SVGAGI. The CDR3 sequence is 12 residues long.

The chain has TRBV18 and TRBJ2-1; D possibly corresponds to TRBD1 (5 bases). Germline CDR1 KGHSH, CDR2 LQKENI. V dropped 1 base and J dropped 10 bases, with 20 bases sitting between them. This CDR3 has 16 amino acids. CDR3 sequence: CASSPQGPRAPTEQFF. CDR3 bases: TGTGCCAGCTCACCACAGGGCCCCAGGGCTCCCACCGAGCAGTTCTTC.

This chain joins TRBV14 and TRBJ1-2; D is uncertain. This CDR3 spans 16 amino acids. Trimming stripped 4 bases from V and 4 bases from J, with 19 bases between. Per germline, CDR1 SGHDN and CDR2 FVKESK. The CDR3 region has the DNA TGTGCCAGCAGCCCAAGAAACACGTGGCAAGTCTATGGCTACACCTTC. Its protein is CASSPRNTWQVYGYTF.

The V and J genes are TRBV15 and TRBJ2-2; 7 bases fit TRBD1. The J segment lost 8 bases and the V segment lost 8 bases, leaving 11 bases of the junction unmatched. This CDR3 comprises 14 residues. Germline V lookup: CDR1 LNHNV, CDR2 YYDKDF (reference sequence). CDR3 residues: CATRRQQGVGELFF. CDR3 DNA: TGTGCCACCCGCCGACAGCAGGGGGTAGGGGAGCTGTTTTTT.

This chain connects TRBV7-2 to TRBJ2-7; 10 bases align to TRBD2. This CDR3 contains 18 residues. Per the germline V gene, CDR1 is SGHTA and CDR2 is FQGNSA. Losses at the gene ends were 0 bases for V and 5 bases for J; bases not matched to a gene: 13. DNA for the CDR3: TGTGCCAGCAGCTTAGCGCTAATCCCTAGCGGGGGCGTGAACGAGCAGTACTTC. This codes for CASSLALIPSGGVNEQYF. Full variable domain (outside the CDR3, taken from reference TRBV7-2 and TRBJ2-7): GAGVSQSPSNKVTEKGKDVELRCDPISGHTALYWYRQSLGQGLEFLIYFQGNSAPDKSGLPSDRFSAERTGGSVSTLTIQRTQQEDSAVYLCASSLALIPSGGVNEQYFGPGTRLTVT.

The genes are TRBV7-8 and TRBJ1-1; tentative D call: TRBD1 (6 bases). The CDR3 spans 15 residues. V lost 1 base to trimming and J lost 7 bases, with 16 bases between them. The germline V gene has CDR1 SGHVS and CDR2 FQNEAQ. The CDR3 sequence: CASSLGSTGAVEAFF. CDR3 coding DNA: TGTGCCAGCAGCTTAGGTTCAACGGGGGCCGTTGAAGCTTTCTTT.

V and J are TRBV5-1 and TRBJ2-2; D call uncertain. V was pared by 4 bases and J by 4 bases, with 11 bases between. This CDR3 spans 14 amino acids. CDR1 is SGHRS and CDR2 is YFSETQ in the germline V gene. In nucleotides, the CDR3 is TGCGCCAGCAGCCGTGAGGCCGTCACCGGGGAGCTGTTTTTT. Amino acid sequence: CASSREAVTGELFF.

This clone appeared once. CDR3 residues: CASSLPTDSSNQPQHF. As DNA, the CDR3 is TGTGCCAGCAGTTTACCTACGGACAGCTCTAATCAGCCCCAGCATTTT. V and J are TRBV28 and TRBJ1-5, with a weak D call TRBD1 (6 bases). Deletions cut 2 bases from V and 4 bases from J, with 15 bases between. Per the germline V gene, CDR1 is MDHEN and CDR2 is SYDVKM. The CDR3 sequence is 16 residues long. Filled out from reference TRBV28 and TRBJ1-5, the complete variable domain reads DVKVTQSSRYLVKRTGEKVFLECVQDMDHENMFWYRQDPGLGLRLIYFSYDVKMKEKGDIPEGYSVSREKKERFSLILESASTNQTSMYLCASSLPTDSSNQPQHFGDGTRLSIL.

The chain uses TRBV2 and TRBJ2-7, with D hard to call. Trimming removed 6 bases from V and 1 base from J, with 16 bases in between. Germline assignment: CDR1 SNHLY and CDR2 FYNNEI. CDR3 size: 15 residues. The CDR3 loop is CASSDTASLSYEQYF. Here the CDR3 DNA reads TGTGCCAGCAGCGATACAGCCTCATTGTCCTACGAGCAGTACTTC.

In regard to this clone: Other DNA sequences from this sample encode an identical CDR3 as well. This chain uses TRBV29-1 with TRBJ2-3; the D gene is possibly TRBD1 (6 bases). CDR3 length equals 14 residues. CDR1 is SQVTM and CDR2 is ANQGSEA in the germline V gene. Between the trimmed V and J ends, which lost 3 bases and 3 bases, there was a span of 13 bases. In DNA, the CDR3 is TGCAGCGTTGATTCGGGGCAGGGGACAGATACGCAGTATTTT. Amino acids: CSVDSGQGTDTQYF.

In its sample, this clone was seen a few times. V and J are TRBV7-2 and TRBJ2-5, with unresolved D. This CDR3 has 13 residues. CDR1 and CDR2 from the germline V gene are SGHTA and FQGNSA. Trimming stripped 5 bases from V and 5 bases from J, with 12 bases between. The CDR3 spells CASSKRSGETQYF. CDR3 in DNA: TGTGCCAGCAGCAAAAGAAGTGGGGAGACCCAGTACTTC.

The chain carries TRBV3-1 (or the pseudogene TRBV3-2) and TRBJ2-7, with TRBD2 as a possible D gene (6 bases). Germline-derived CDR1 and CDR2 are LGHDT and YNNKEL (reference sequence). The V end was cut by 0 bases, the J end by 5 bases, with 20 bases between. The CDR3 loop spans 17 amino acids. The CDR3 DNA is TGTGCCAGCAGCCAAGATCCCCCAGGCGGGGCTAGGAACGAGCAGTACTTC. Amino acid sequence: CASSQDPPGGARNEQYF.

The rearrangement uses TRBV1 and TRBJ1-4; TRBD1, the table's D call, was not compared with the DNA. TRBV1 is marked as a pseudogene. This CDR3 contains 17 residues. CDR3 protein: CTSSQADRLAVGEKLFF. The CDR3 DNA reads as TGCACCAGCAGCCAAGCGGACAGGCTGGCGGTGGGTGAAAAACTGTTTTTT.

The chain is built from TRBV28 and TRBJ1-2; possibly TRBD1 for D (6 bases). The germline gives CDR1 MDHEN, CDR2 SYDVKM. This CDR3 comprises 15 residues. Trimming shortened V by 3 bases and J by 1 base, and 12 bases separated the two germline ends. The CDR3 is CASSLSRGFNYGYTF. The DNA for the CDR3 is TGTGCCAGCAGTTTGTCCAGGGGATTTAACTATGGCTACACCTTC.

This clone was recorded at least ten times. The V call is TRBV29-1, the J call TRBJ1-1; D remains unclear. The CDR3 consists of 12 residues. Germline values: CDR1 SQVTM, CDR2 ANQGSEA. Trimming left V 5 bases short and J 4 bases short, with 11 bases between. CDR3 in amino acids: CSVKSGVTEAFF. CDR3 sequence (DNA): TGCAGCGTTAAATCGGGAGTCACTGAAGCTTTCTTT.

The chain joins TRBV18 to TRBJ1-6; D is perhaps TRBD1 (6 bases). Germline V gene lookup returns CDR1 KGHSH and CDR2 LQKENI. The ends were cut back, 9 bases at V and 7 bases at J, with 22 bases in the middle. The CDR3 is 16 residues long. CDR3 loop: CASQRRERGGNSPLHF. CDR3 nucleotides: TGTGCCAGTCAACGGAGGGAGAGAGGGGGGAATTCACCCCTCCACTTT.

This clone occurred once. The gene calls are TRBV10-2 and TRBJ2-1, with D unclear. V lost 6 bases, J lost 0 bases, and 15 bases lay in between. This CDR3 spans 16 amino acids. Germline CDR1 and CDR2: WSHSY and SAAADI. CDR3: CASSDNARSSYNEQFF. DNA for the CDR3: TGCGCCAGCAGCGACAATGCAAGAAGCTCCTACAATGAGCAGTTCTTC.

This clone has just one count. This chain joins TRBV12-3 or TRBV12-4 and TRBJ1-4; D is undetermined. This CDR3 region has 12 residues. V gave up 5 bases and J gave up 7 bases, with 8 bases separating them. The CDR3 region has the DNA TGTGCCAGCAGTGTGGACGGTGAAAAACTGTTTTTT. It encodes CASSVDGEKLFF.

The chain joins TRBV18 to TRBJ2-7; 8 nucleotides agree with TRBD1. The trim removed 2 bases at V and 0 bases at J, leaving 3 bases unmatched. The CDR3 contains 15 residues. Germline CDR1 is KGHSH and CDR2 is LQKENI. CDR3 residues: CASSPAGQVSYEQYF. The CDR3 DNA sequence: TGTGCCAGCTCACCAGCGGGACAGGTCTCCTACGAGCAGTACTTC.